This TCR beta chain is drawn from a study of regulatory T cells in long-lasting Graves disease. Study-level information: Over 5 years on antithyroid drugs plus positive TSH receptor antibodies marked Graves' disease as persistent. General study findings and limits: Persistent cases of Graves' showed reduced TCR diversity relative to newly diagnosed patients.

TCR beta libraries were built with iRepertoire HTBI primers and Arm-PCR of CDR3 regions. TCRdb re-derived calls from the multiplex PCR reads in MiXCR, one entry per CDR3 protein. Among about 430,000 distinct CDR3 sequences listed, roughly 23% were seen once. Time point here: persistent/refractory GD, antithyroid drugs over 5 years with positive TRAb. TCR sequences were obtained from RNA taken from PBMCs. Graves' disease diagnosis relied on American Thyroid Association guidelines. This clonotype was counted only a few times. No antigen is known for it. This sequence was found in a female donor with Graves disease. The material was peripheral blood mononuclear cells (PBMCs), obtained when the disease was refractory, from a patient treated with antithyroid drugs.

The CDR3 sequence: CASSPMDFQETQYF. CDR3 DNA: TGTGCCAGCAGCCCCATGGATTTCCAAGAGACCCAGTACTTC. This chain joins TRBV7-2 and TRBJ2-5; no reliable D call. V lost 5 bases, J lost 1 base, and 11 bases lay in between. Germline V lookup: CDR1 SGHTA, CDR2 FQGNSA. The CDR3 is 14 residues long.